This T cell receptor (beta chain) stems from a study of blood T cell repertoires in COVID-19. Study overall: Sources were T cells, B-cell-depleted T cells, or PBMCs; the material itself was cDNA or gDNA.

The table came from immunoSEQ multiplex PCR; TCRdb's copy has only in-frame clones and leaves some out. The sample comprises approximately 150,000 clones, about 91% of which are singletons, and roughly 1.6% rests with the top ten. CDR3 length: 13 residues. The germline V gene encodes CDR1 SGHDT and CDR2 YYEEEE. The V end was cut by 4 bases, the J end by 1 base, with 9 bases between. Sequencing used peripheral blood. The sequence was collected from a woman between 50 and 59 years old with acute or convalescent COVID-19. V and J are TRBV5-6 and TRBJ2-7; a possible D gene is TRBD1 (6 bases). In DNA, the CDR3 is TGTGCCAGCAGCCAGACAGGTTCCTACGAGCAGTACTTC. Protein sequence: CASSQTGSYEQYF.